Sequencing of this TCR beta chain was carried out in a study of glioma-infiltrating T cells. General observations from the study: Tissue-blood divergence was below expectation in non-neoplastic patients, above in gliomas. Only very few CDR3 sequences appeared in both tissue and blood.

With 3 bases clipped from V and 4 bases from J, the junction kept 8 bases outside the gene matches. The CDR3 covers 17 residues. Looked up from germline, CDR1 is LNHDA and CDR2 is SQIVND (reference sequence). Amplification of TCR alpha and beta CDR3 regions from RNA used iRepertoire nested multiplex PCR. For one-step reverse transcription and amplification, about 85-400 ng of tissue mRNA or PBMC total RNA was used. From the multiplex PCR reads, TCRdb called clonotypes with MiXCR, one entry per CDR3 protein. The table lists about 93,000 distinct CDR3 sequences, about 37% of them singletons. Regarding this clonotype: The antigen is unknown. A much larger clone differs by one base, so this may be a read error.

Input material: glioma tissue, nonneoplastic brain tissue, or PBMCs (not recorded which). The chain links TRBV19 to TRBJ2-1; TRBD2 aligns across 11 bases. The sequence was collected from a human donor with low-grade glioma or glioblastoma, undergoing nonglioma brain surgery, or in good health (not recorded which). DNA for the CDR3: TGTGCCAGTAGTATTTGTGGGGGGACTAGCGGTTACAATGAGCAGTTCTTC. This encodes CASSICGGTSGYNEQFF.